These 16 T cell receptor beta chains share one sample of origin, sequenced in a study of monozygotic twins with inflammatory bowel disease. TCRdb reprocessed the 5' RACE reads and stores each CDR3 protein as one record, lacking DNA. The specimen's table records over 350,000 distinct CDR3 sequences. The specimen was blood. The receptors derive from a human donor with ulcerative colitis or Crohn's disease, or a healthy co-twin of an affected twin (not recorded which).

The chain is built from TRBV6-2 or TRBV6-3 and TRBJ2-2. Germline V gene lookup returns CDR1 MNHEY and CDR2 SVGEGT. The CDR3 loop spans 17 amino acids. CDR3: CASSYSRTTGNTGELFF.

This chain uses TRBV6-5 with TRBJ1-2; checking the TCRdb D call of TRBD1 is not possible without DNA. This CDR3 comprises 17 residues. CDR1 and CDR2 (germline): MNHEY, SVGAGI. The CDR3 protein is CASSYSLPGTTNYGYTF.

CDR3 loop: CASSVVGLAGSTDTQYF. The chain couples TRBV9 to TRBJ2-3; TCRdb designates TRBD2, a call that cannot be tested without DNA. CDR1 is SGDLS and CDR2 is YYNGEE in the germline V gene. The CDR3 spans 17 residues.

This CDR3 reads CSAAAFRDSRNKNYGYTF. V and J are TRBV20-1 and TRBJ1-2; TCRdb indicates TRBD1, and absent DNA this call remains unverified. Germline V lookup: CDR1 DFQATT, CDR2 SNEGSKA (reference sequence). The CDR3 loop spans 18 amino acids.

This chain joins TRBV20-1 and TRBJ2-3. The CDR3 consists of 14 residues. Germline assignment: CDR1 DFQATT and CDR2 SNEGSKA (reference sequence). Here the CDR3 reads CSASRELATDTQYF.

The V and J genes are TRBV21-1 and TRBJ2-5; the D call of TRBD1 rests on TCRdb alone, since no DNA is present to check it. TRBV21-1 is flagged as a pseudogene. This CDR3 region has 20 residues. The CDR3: CASSKVPPPFLAGAQETQYF.

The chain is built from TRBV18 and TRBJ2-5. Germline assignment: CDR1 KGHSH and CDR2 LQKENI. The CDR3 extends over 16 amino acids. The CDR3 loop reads CASSPPGQAEKETQYF.

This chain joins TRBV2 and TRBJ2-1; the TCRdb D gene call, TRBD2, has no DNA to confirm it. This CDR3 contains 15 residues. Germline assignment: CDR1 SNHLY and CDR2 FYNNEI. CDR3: CASTTLAGGVNEQFF.

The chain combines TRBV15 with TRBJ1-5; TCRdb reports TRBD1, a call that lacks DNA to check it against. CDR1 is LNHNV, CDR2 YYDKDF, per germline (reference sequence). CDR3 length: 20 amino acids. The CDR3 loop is CATSRDGSGTGGNSNQPQHF.

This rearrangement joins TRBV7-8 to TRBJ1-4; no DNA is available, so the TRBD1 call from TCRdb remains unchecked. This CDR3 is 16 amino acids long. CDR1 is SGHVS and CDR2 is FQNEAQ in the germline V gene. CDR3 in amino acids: CASSLAAGLWGEKLFF.

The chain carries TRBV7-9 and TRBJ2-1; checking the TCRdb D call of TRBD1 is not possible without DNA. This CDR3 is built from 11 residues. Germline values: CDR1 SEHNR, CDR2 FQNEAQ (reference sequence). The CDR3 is CASSAPREQFF.

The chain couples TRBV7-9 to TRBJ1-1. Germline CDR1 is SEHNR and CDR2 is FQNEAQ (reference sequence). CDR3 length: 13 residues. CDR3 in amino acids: CASSKEAGTEAFF.

The CDR3: CASSLGWGTPDTQYF. V gene TRBV13 combines with J gene TRBJ2-3; TCRdb picks TRBD1, but there is no DNA to check that call. CDR3 length: 15 residues. Germline lookup yields CDR1 PRHDT and CDR2 FYEKMQ (reference sequence).

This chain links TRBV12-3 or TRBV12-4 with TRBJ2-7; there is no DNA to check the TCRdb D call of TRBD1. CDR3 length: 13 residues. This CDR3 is CASSPGTAYEQYF.

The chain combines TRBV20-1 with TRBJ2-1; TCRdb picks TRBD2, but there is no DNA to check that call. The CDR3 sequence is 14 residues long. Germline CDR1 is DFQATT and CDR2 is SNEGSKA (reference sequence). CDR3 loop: CSASTSGGYNEQFF.

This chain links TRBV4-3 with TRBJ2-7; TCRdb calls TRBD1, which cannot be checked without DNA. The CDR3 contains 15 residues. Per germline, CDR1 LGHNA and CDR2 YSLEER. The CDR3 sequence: CASSERTGLAYEQYF.